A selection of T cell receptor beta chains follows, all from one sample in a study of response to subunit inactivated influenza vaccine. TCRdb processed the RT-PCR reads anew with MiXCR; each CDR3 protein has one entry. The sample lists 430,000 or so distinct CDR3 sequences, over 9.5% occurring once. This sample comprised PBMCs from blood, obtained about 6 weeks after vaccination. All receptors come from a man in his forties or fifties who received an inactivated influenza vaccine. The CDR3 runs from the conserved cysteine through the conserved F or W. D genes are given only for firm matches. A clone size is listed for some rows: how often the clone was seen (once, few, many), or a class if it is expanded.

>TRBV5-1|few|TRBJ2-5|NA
CASSLDGLWETQYF
TGCGCCAGCAGCTTGGACGGGTTATGGGAGACCCAGTACTTC
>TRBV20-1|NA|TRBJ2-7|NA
CSALGRGRESYEQYF
TGCAGTGCTCTAGGTCGGGGGCGCGAATCCTACGAGCAGTACTTC
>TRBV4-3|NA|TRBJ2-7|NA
CASSQVGRGYEQYF
TGCGCCAGCAGCCAAGTGGGACGGGGCTACGAGCAGTACTTC
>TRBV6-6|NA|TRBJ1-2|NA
CASSYKGTYGYTF
TGTGCCAGCAGTTACAAGGGTACCTATGGCTACACCTTC
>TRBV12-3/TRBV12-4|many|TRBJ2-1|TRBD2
CASRVGTSYYNEQFF
TGTGCCAGCAGGGTGGGGACTAGCTATTACAATGAGCAGTTCTTC
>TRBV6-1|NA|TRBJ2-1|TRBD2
CASRDGPGGLNEQFF
TGTGCCAGCAGGGACGGGCCGGGAGGGCTGAATGAGCAGTTCTTC
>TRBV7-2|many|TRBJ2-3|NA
CASSKGVSYTDTQYF
TGTGCCAGCAGCAAAGGGGTCAGCTACACAGATACGCAGTATTTT
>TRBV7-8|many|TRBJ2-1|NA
CASSFPSGKSYNEQFF
TGTGCCAGCAGCTTCCCTAGTGGGAAATCCTACAATGAGCAGTTCTTC
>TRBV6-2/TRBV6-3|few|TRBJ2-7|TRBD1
CASEYRGSTYEQYF
TGTGCCAGCGAATACAGGGGGTCAACTTACGAGCAGTACTTC
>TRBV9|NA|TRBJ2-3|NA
CASSVYEGELFLDTQYF
TGTGCCAGCAGCGTATATGAGGGAGAGTTATTTTTAGATACGCAGTATTTT
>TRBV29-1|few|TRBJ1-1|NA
CSVSYDSMNTEAFF
TGCAGCGTTTCCTATGACAGTATGAACACTGAAGCTTTCTTT
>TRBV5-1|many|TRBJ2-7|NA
CASSLEDSTYEQYF
TGCGCCAGCAGCTTGGAGGACAGCACCTACGAGCAGTACTTC
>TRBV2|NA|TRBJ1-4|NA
CASSERGGLNEKLFF
TGTGCCAGCAGTGAGAGGGGGGGCCTTAATGAAAAACTGTTTTTT
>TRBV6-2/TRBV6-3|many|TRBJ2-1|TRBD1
CASRRTGALYNEQFF
TGTGCCAGCAGACGGACAGGGGCTCTCTACAATGAGCAGTTCTTC
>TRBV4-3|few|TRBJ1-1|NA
CASSQDNRPQNLLAFF
TGCGCCAGCAGCCAAGATAACAGGCCTCAAAATTTGTTGGCTTTCTTT
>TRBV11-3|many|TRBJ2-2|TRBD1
CASSLDKIRTGAVRYTGELFF
TGTGCCAGCAGCTTAGACAAGATTAGGACAGGGGCGGTCAGGTACACCGGGGAGCTGTTTTTT
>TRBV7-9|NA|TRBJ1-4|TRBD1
CASSLAPGTGDEKLFF
TGTGCCAGCAGCTTAGCACCCGGGACAGGGGATGAAAAACTGTTTTTT
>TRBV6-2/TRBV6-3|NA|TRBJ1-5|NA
CASSYWENQPQHF
TGTGCCAGCAGTTACTGGGAAAATCAGCCCCAGCATTTT
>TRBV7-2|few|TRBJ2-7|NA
CASSLDQGFLYEQYF
TGTGCCAGCAGCTTAGACCAGGGATTCCTTTACGAGCAGTACTTC
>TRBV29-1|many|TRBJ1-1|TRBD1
CSAGAGGNTEAFF
TGCAGCGCTGGGGCAGGGGGGAACACTGAAGCTTTCTTT
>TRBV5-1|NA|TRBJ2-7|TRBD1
CASSSARAGTGGYEQYF
TGCGCCAGCAGCTCTGCCCGAGCCGGGACAGGGGGCTACGAGCAGTACTTC
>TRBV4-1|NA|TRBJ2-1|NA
CASSLWAGLYEQFF
TGCGCCAGCAGCCTCTGGGCGGGACTCTATGAGCAGTTCTTC
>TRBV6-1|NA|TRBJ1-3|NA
CAVLARQAGNTIYF
TGTGCCGTCCTCGCCCGGCAGGCCGGAAACACCATATATTTT
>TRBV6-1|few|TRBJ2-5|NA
CASSGRTGGGTQYF
TGTGCCAGCAGTGGACGGACAGGCGGGGGGACCCAGTACTTC
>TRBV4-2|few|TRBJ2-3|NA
CASSQDLPSLNTQYF
TGTGCCAGCAGCCAAGATCTCCCTAGCCTGAATACGCAGTATTTT
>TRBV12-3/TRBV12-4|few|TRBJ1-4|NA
CASSLGGGTTNEKLFF
TGTGCCAGCAGTTTAGGGGGGGGCACAACTAATGAAAAACTGTTTTTT
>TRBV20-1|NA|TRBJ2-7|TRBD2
CSASEGLAGSSSYEQYF
TGCAGTGCTTCAGAGGGACTAGCGGGGTCGAGCTCCTACGAGCAGTACTTC
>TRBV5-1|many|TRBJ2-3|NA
CASSPETEVDTQYF
TGCGCCAGCAGCCCCGAAACTGAGGTGGATACGCAGTATTTT
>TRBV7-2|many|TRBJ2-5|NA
CASSLGAGRETQYF
TGTGCCAGCAGCTTAGGTGCGGGAAGAGAGACCCAGTACTTC
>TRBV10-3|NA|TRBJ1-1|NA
CAISEGLGRTNTEAFF
TGTGCCATCAGTGAGGGACTTGGACGTACGAACACTGAAGCTTTCTTT